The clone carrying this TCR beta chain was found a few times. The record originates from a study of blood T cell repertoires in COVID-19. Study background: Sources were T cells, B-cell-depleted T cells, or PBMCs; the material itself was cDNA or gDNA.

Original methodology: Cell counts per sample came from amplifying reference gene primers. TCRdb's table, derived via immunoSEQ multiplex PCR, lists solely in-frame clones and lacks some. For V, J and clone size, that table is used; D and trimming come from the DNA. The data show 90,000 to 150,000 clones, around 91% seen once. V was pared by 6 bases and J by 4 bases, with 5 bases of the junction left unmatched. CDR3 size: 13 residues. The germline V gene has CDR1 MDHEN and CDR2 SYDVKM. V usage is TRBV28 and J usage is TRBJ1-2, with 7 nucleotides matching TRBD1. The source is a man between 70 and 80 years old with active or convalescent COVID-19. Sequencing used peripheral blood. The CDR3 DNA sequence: TGTGCCAGCAGCTCGGACAGGATCTATGGCTACACCTTC. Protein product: CASSSDRIYGYTF.